Following are 21 T cell receptor beta chains from one sample sequenced in a study of blood T cell repertoires in COVID-19. Sequencing was performed with immunoSEQ multiplex PCR; in TCRdb, only in-frame clones are kept and a portion is missing. Of around 67,000 clones in the sample, roughly 82% are singletons; the top ten hold 15% to 20%. The specimen was peripheral blood. These receptors were collected from a man older than 75 with active COVID-19.

The gene calls are TRBV5-1 and TRBJ2-1, with 11 nucleotides matching TRBD2. The trim removed 1 base at V and 7 bases at J, leaving 4 bases unmatched. Germline CDR1 and CDR2: SGHRS and YFSETQ. There are 15 residues in the CDR3. The CDR3 is CASSLTSGSYNEQFF. CDR3 bases: TGCGCCAGCAGCTTGACTAGCGGGAGTTATAATGAGCAGTTCTTC.

This chain uses TRBV7-3 with TRBJ1-2; 9 bases align to TRBD1. V lost 5 bases and J lost 2; bases outside the gene matches: 12. Per the germline V gene, CDR1 is SGHTA and CDR2 is FQGTGA. This CDR3 is built from 17 residues. The CDR3 reads CASSRSEQGAVNYGYTF. CDR3 in DNA: TGTGCCAGCAGCCGCTCAGAACAGGGGGCGGTGAACTATGGCTACACCTTC.

This chain uses TRBV19 with TRBJ2-1; tentative D call: TRBD2 (6 bases). The germline gives CDR1 LNHDA, CDR2 SQIVND (reference sequence). V was pared by 9 bases and J by 9 bases, with 21 bases between. The CDR3 is 14 residues long. In DNA, the CDR3 is TGTGCCAGCGATACGGGAGTCTCGGCTGTTGAGCAGTTCTTC. This gives the protein CASDTGVSAVEQFF.

A remark on this clone: This may come from a read error, since a much larger clone is one base off. DNA for the CDR3: TGTGCCAGCAGCTGGAGCTCTGGAAACACCATATATTTT. It translates to CASSWSSGNTIYF. V usage is TRBV11-2 and J usage is TRBJ1-3, with D hard to call. This CDR3 spans 13 amino acids. Germline V lookup: CDR1 SGHAT, CDR2 FQNNGV. Trimming pared 4 bases from V and 0 bases from J, leaving 4 bases between.

The V and J genes are TRBV6-2 or TRBV6-3 and TRBJ1-1, with D tentatively TRBD1 (6 bases). In germline, CDR1 is MNHEY, CDR2 SVGEGT. This CDR3 comprises 16 residues. V was shortened by 0 bases and J by 0 bases, with 11 bases between the two germline ends. For the CDR3, the DNA is TGTGCCAGCAGTTACTCGGGGGGGGCTCTGAACACTGAAGCTTTCTTT. It is translated as CASSYSGGALNTEAFF.

The V call is TRBV7-2, the J call TRBJ2-3; the match to TRBD2 covers 10 bases. Per the germline V gene, CDR1 is SGHTA and CDR2 is FQGNSA. The CDR3 is 13 amino acids. V dropped 11 bases and J dropped 2; count of bases not matched to a gene: 4. This chain's CDR3 is CAGSGGITDTQYF. The CDR3 DNA reads as TGTGCCGGTAGCGGGGGGATCACAGATACGCAGTATTTT.

The gene calls are TRBV19 and TRBJ1-5; D unresolved. Germline CDR1 is LNHDA and CDR2 is SQIVND (reference sequence). The CDR3 length is 14 residues. Trimming cost V 4 bases and J 7 bases, with 14 bases left between them. As DNA, the CDR3 is TGTGCCAGTAGTACCTTTTTAGTTAACCAGCCCCAGCATTTT. Protein sequence: CASSTFLVNQPQHF.

The chain uses TRBV5-8 and TRBJ2-5; 10 positions match TRBD1. Germline-derived CDR1 and CDR2 are SGHTS and YDEGEE. This CDR3 contains 17 residues. The V segment lost 4 bases and the J segment 2 bases; nucleotides outside the gene matches: 11. CDR3 DNA: TGTGCCAGCAGCAAGGGACCCGGGACAGGGGCTCAAGAGACCCAGTACTTC. It yields the protein CASSKGPGTGAQETQYF.

The gene calls are TRBV27 and TRBJ1-2, with 7 bases lining up with TRBD1. This CDR3 comprises 15 residues. The V segment lost 5 bases and the J segment 0 bases; nucleotides outside the gene matches: 6. The germline CDR1 and CDR2 sequences are MNHEY and SMNVEV (reference sequence). Here the CDR3 DNA reads TGTGCCAGCAGTCCCCGGACAGGATCTAACTATGGCTACACCTTC. Amino acids: CASSPRTGSNYGYTF.

This chain links TRBV11-2 with TRBJ2-5; D possibly corresponds to TRBD2 (5 bases). Trimming pared 5 bases from V and 5 bases from J, leaving 15 bases between. This CDR3 comprises 14 residues. Germline CDR1 and CDR2: SGHAT and FQNNGV. DNA of the CDR3: TGTGCCAGCAGCCTCGGGTCCAGAGGGGAGACCCAGTACTTC. Its protein product is CASSLGSRGETQYF.

This chain connects TRBV4-2 to TRBJ2-1, with D tentatively TRBD2 (6 bases). V gave up 0 bases and J gave up 0 bases, with 12 bases separating them. The length of the CDR3 is 17 residues. CDR1 and CDR2 from the germline V gene are LGHNA and YNFKEQ. This CDR3 is CASSQERGGSSYNEQFF. For the CDR3, the DNA is TGTGCCAGCAGCCAAGAAAGAGGAGGGAGCTCCTACAATGAGCAGTTCTTC.

The chain has TRBV19 and TRBJ1-5; TRBD1 agrees at 9 bases. This CDR3 is 15 amino acids long. Trimming removed 2 bases from V and 6 bases from J; junction bases left unmatched: 5. Per germline, CDR1 LNHDA and CDR2 SQIVND (reference sequence). The CDR3, as DNA: TGTGCCAGTAGTATAAACAGGGGGCCGGGTCAGCCCCAGCATTTT. Its protein is CASSINRGPGQPQHF.

The chain couples TRBV5-1 to TRBJ1-1; D is uncertain. V was trimmed by 4 bases and J by 11 bases, leaving 18 bases between them. Per germline, CDR1 SGHRS and CDR2 YFSETQ. The CDR3 is made up of 13 amino acids. This CDR3 is CASSPDRGYWAFF. The CDR3 bases are TGCGCCAGCAGCCCCGATCGCGGATATTGGGCTTTCTTT.

This clone was seen a handful of times. CDR3 amino acids: CASNQDRGGNQPQHF. CDR3 nucleotide sequence: TGTGCCAGTAATCAGGACAGGGGGGGCAATCAGCCCCAGCATTTT. The rearrangement joins TRBV19 to TRBJ1-5; 10 bases are a match to TRBD1. This CDR3 comprises 15 residues. Germline CDR1 LNHDA, CDR2 SQIVND (reference sequence). The V and J ends lost 7 bases and 2 bases, in that order; junction bases with no gene match: 5.

The chain couples TRBV20-1 to TRBJ2-3, with 9 positions matching TRBD2. V trimming: 3 bases; J trimming: 4 bases; junction bases outside the gene matches: 14. This CDR3 is built from 17 residues. The germline gives CDR1 DFQATT, CDR2 SNEGSKA (reference sequence). The CDR3 region is CSASIPSLAGNSDTQYF. CDR3 in DNA: TGCAGTGCTAGTATCCCGTCGCTAGCGGGAAATTCAGATACGCAGTATTTT.

This chain links TRBV6-5 with TRBJ2-7; 8 bases agree with TRBD2. V lost 7 bases and J lost 1; bases outside the gene matches: 6. Germline-derived CDR1 and CDR2 are MNHEY and SVGAGI. This CDR3 has 14 amino acids. CDR3 nucleotides: TGTGCCAGCACCAAACGGGGGGGTTCCTACGAGCAGTACTTC. Translating gives CASTKRGGSYEQYF.

The chain employs TRBV7-2 and TRBJ1-2, with 7 bases aligning to TRBD1. Trimming took 6 bases from V and 4 from J; bases not matched to a gene: 5. CDR3 length: 13 amino acids. Germline CDR1 and CDR2: SGHTA and FQGNSA. CDR3 loop: CASSTTGLYGYTF. The CDR3 coding sequence is TGTGCCAGCAGTACGACAGGGCTCTATGGCTACACCTTC.

This clone was recorded once. This chain links TRBV29-1 with TRBJ2-5, with TRBD1 identical over 7 bases. The ends lost 1 base at V and 5 bases at J; junction bases unmatched: 1. Looked up from germline, CDR1 is SQVTM and CDR2 is ANQGSEA. This CDR3 spans 12 amino acids. Written as DNA, the CDR3 is TGCAGCGTTGAAGTCAGGGGGGAGACCCAGTACTTC. It translates to CSVEVRGETQYF. The whole variable domain, remainder taken from reference TRBV29-1 and TRBJ2-5, is SAVISQKPSRDICQRGTSLTIQCQVDSQVTMMFWYRQQPGQSLTLIATANQGSEATYESGFVIDKFPISRPNLTFSTLTVSNMSPEDSSIYLCSVEVRGETQYFGPGTRLLVL.

This clone has only one observation. The J gene is TRBJ2-1, the V gene TRBV6-5, with TRBD2 identical over 7 bases. The CDR3 contains 15 residues. Germline CDR1 MNHEY, CDR2 SVGAGI. Germline trimming cut 2 bases from V and 9 bases from J; bases unmatched to any gene: 10. CDR3 protein: CASSYVRGRPGEQFF. Here the CDR3 DNA reads TGTGCCAGCAGTTACGTCCGCGGGAGACCGGGTGAGCAGTTCTTC.

The chain links TRBV30 to TRBJ1-5, with 8 bases aligning to TRBD1. This CDR3 spans 13 amino acids. Trimming took 5 bases from V and 5 from J; bases not matched to a gene: 5. Germline assignment: CDR1 GTSNPN and CDR2 SVGIG (reference sequence). In nucleotides, the CDR3 is TGTGCCTGGGGGGGACAGGATTATCAGCCCCAGCATTTT. Translating it yields CAWGGQDYQPQHF.

The chain combines TRBV6-2 or TRBV6-3 with TRBJ1-4, with 8 bases lining up with TRBD1. Germline V gene data show CDR1 as MNHEY and CDR2 as SVGEGT. The CDR3 is 15 residues long. V trimming: 3 bases; J trimming: 7 bases; junction bases outside the gene matches: 7. DNA of the CDR3: TGTGCCAGCAGTTATTCGGCAGGGGGCGGTGAAAAACTGTTTTTT. As protein: CASSYSAGGGEKLFF.